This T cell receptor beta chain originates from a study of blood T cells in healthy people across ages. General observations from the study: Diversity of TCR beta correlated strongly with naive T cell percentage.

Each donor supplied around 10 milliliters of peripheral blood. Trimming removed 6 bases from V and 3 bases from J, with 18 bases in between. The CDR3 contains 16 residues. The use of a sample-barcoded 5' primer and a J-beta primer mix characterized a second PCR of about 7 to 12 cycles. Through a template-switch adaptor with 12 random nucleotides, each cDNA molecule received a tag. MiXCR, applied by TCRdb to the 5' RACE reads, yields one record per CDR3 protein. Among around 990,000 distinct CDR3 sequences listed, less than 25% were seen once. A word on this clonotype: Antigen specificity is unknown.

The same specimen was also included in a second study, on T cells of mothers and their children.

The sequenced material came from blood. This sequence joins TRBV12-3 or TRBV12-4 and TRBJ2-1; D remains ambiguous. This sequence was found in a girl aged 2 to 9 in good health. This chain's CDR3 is CASSLRSSWGYNEQFF. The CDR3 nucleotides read TGTGCCAGCAGCCTGCGTTCCAGTTGGGGCTACAATGAGCAGTTCTTC.